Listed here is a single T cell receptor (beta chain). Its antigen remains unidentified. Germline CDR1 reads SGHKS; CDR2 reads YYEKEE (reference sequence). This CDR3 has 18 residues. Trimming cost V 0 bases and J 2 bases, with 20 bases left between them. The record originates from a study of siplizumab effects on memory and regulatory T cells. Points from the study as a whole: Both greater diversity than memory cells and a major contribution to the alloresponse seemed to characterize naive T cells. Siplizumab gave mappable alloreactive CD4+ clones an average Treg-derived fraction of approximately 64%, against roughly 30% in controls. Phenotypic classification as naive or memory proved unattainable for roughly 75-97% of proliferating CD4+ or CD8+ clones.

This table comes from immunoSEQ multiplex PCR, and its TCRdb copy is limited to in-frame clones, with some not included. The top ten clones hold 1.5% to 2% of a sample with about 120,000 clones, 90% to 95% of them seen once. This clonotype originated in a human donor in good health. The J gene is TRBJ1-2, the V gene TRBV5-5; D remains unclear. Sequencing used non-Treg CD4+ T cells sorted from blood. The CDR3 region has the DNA TGTGCCAGCAGCTTGGAAGAGATCCGGGTTTTGACCAACTATGGCTACACCTTC. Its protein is CASSLEEIRVLTNYGYTF.